These 2 T cell receptor beta chains were sequenced from one sample in a study of shared clonotypes between healthy human individuals (dated by TCRdb to between 2020 and 2021). Library preparation was by the immunoSEQ multiplex PCR assay. As stored in TCRdb, this immuneACCESS dataset retains in-frame rearrangements with V and J assigned. A fraction of the clones does not appear; measured against another copy, unresolved V genes explain less than half of the discrepancy, and the remainder lacks a known reason. The sample table lists approximately 2.1 million clones, 85% to 95% of them with a count of one. The top ten constitute 0.39% of the sample. The sample was naive CD4+ T cells from PBMCs. The cell subset or site label, read with the paper, signifies: CD45RA+ positively selected. The origin of the receptors is a young man in good health. Some clones in this sample may be carry-over from other donors' samples.

The J gene is TRBJ1-2, the V gene TRBV5-1; weak D call: TRBD1 (5 bases). The CDR3 extends over 16 amino acids. Germline V lookup: CDR1 SGHRS, CDR2 YFSETQ. Trimming took 0 bases from V and 4 from J, leaving 16 bases between them. The CDR3 DNA follows: TGCGCCAGCAGCTTGGCCGGAGGGGCGCAGGGCTATGGCTACACCTTC. It encodes CASSLAGGAQGYGYTF.

The genes are TRBV10-3 and TRBJ2-5, with D possibly TRBD1 on 5 matching bases. Germline assignment: CDR1 ENHRY and CDR2 SYGVKD. The CDR3 is made up of 15 amino acids. Trimming pared 2 bases from V and 5 bases from J, leaving 15 bases between. The CDR3 DNA reads TGTGCCATCAGTGAGCGAGCCAGGGCCCGGGAGACCCAGTACTTC. This gives the protein CAISERARARETQYF.